The clone carrying this T cell receptor beta chain was recorded many times. This entry is derived from a study of low-dose radiotherapy and immunotherapy resistance in tumors. Study background: The regimen for patients comprised intravenous nivolumab 240 mg every two weeks plus intravenous ipilimumab 1 mg/kg every six weeks. Cyclophosphamide infusions of 200 mg/m2 came every two weeks, one day before radiation-immunotherapy.

CDR1 and CDR2 from the germline V gene are DFQATT and SNEGSKA (reference sequence). CDR3 size: 19 residues. V trimming: 0 bases; J trimming: 2 bases; junction bases outside the gene matches: 11. Primers targeting TRAV and TRBV primed first-strand cDNA, covering alpha and beta chains. Over roughly 20 PCR cycles, TCRs were amplified from a constant-region primer and V-primer adapter. TCRdb recomputed calls from the reads with MiXCR, one row per CDR3 protein. The table has almost 45,000 distinct CDR3 sequences, around a quarter seen once; the top ten hold around 10%. Time point here: after trial treatment. The sample's treatment: LDRT plus nivolumab, ipilimumab, low-dose cyclophosphamide and aspirin (RACIN trial). Patients qualified if they had advanced solid tumors that lacked tumor-infiltrating lymphocytes.

The rearrangement uses TRBV20-1 and TRBJ2-2, with 11 bases lining up with TRBD1. The specimen was PBMCs, collected after low-dose radiotherapy plus immunotherapy. The clonotype originates from a male donor with prostate cancer. Written as DNA, the CDR3 is TGCAGTGCTAGAGATGAGGACAGGGGGCAAGTAAGAAACACCGGGGAGCTGTTTTTT. It encodes CSARDEDRGQVRNTGELFF.